This T cell receptor (beta chain) was recovered during a study of cytomegalovirus exposure and HLA in healthy donors. TCRdb's table, derived via immunoSEQ multiplex PCR, lists solely in-frame clones and lacks some. The sample includes roughly 120,000 clones, over 90% of them seen just once. In germline, CDR1 is PRHDT, CDR2 FYEKMQ (reference sequence). V lost 5 bases to trimming and J lost 6 bases, with 11 bases between them. The CDR3 sequence is 14 residues long. The donors were in the roughly 110-subject validation cohort, distinct from the 666-subject first cohort. The sequence came from a woman between 18 and 29 years old in good health and CMV-seronegative. Sequencing input: PBMCs. The chain couples TRBV13 to TRBJ1-6, with D possibly TRBD1 on 5 matching bases. CDR3 nucleotide sequence: TGTGCCAGCAGCGAAAGGACAAGTAATTCACCCCTCCACTTT. This translates into CASSERTSNSPLHF.